What follows describes a single TCR beta chain. The data were taken from a study of cytotoxic CD8 clonotypes in ibrutinib-treated CLL. CDR3 length equals 15 residues. From germline, CDR1 is WSHSY and CDR2 SAAADI. Trimming shortened V by 10 bases and J by 3 bases, and 21 bases separated the two germline ends. Generated by immunoSEQ multiplex PCR, the TCRdb table keeps only in-frame clones and is missing some. The sample lists fewer than 45,000 clones, around 75% occurring once. The sample here was PBMCs, taken at disease progression, from a patient treated with ibrutinib. J is TRBJ2-5 and V is TRBV10-2; the D gene could be TRBD1 or TRBD2 (6 bases each). The clonotype comes from a human donor with chronic lymphocytic leukemia. CDR3 residues: CAITDSRGAKETQYF. For the CDR3, the DNA is TGCGCCATCACGGATAGTAGGGGGGCAAAAGAGACCCAGTACTTC.